The 13 T cell receptor beta chains listed next were all sequenced from one sample in a study of T cells expressing NK-cell markers. TCRdb re-called the 5' RACE reads, yielding one record per CDR3 amino acid sequence without DNA. The table for this sample gives 250,000 to 300,000 distinct CDR3 sequences. The source material was blood T cells: a sorted CD56 or NKG2C T cell subset, CD4+ or CD8+ T cells, or bulk PBMC T cells (not recorded which). The receptors were gathered from a man aged 18 to 29 in good health.

The gene calls are TRBV4-2 and TRBJ1-2. Germline V CDR1 and CDR2: LGHNA, YNFKEQ. The CDR3 has 16 amino acids. CDR3 sequence reads: CASSQDELRPDYGYTF.

The chain recombines TRBV20-1 with TRBJ2-1; TCRdb picks TRBD1, but there is no DNA to check that call. The CDR3 is 13 residues long. Germline lookup yields CDR1 DFQATT and CDR2 SNEGSKA (reference sequence). CDR3 amino acids: CSAGRGTNDEQFF.

This chain joins TRBV12-3 or TRBV12-4 and TRBJ1-2; TCRdb's assignment of TRBD1 cannot be checked, as there is no DNA. The CDR3 runs to 13 residues. CDR3 sequence reads: CASSRDQGSGYTF.

This sequence joins TRBV4-3 and TRBJ2-2; TCRdb reports TRBD2, a call that lacks DNA to check it against. Germline V gene data show CDR1 as LGHNA and CDR2 as YSLEER. The CDR3 has 16 amino acids. The CDR3 here is CASSQEGRSQTGELFF.

The V and J genes are TRBV20-1 and TRBJ1-1; lacking DNA, the TRBD1 call made by TCRdb goes unchecked. Germline CDR1 reads DFQATT; CDR2 reads SNEGSKA (reference sequence). There are 14 residues in the CDR3. The CDR3 protein is CSASPTGQGGGAFF.

The chain has TRBV9 and TRBJ2-2; TCRdb calls TRBD1, which cannot be checked without DNA. Germline loops: CDR1 SGDLS, CDR2 YYNGEE. The CDR3 is 16 residues long. The CDR3 region is CASSVGRGPNTGELFF.

The J gene is TRBJ2-5, the V gene TRBV6-1; TCRdb picks TRBD1, but there is no DNA to check that call. The CDR3 contains 15 residues. Germline loops: CDR1 MNHNS, CDR2 SASEGT. CDR3: CASRDGTGIRETQYF.

V gene TRBV5-4 combines with J gene TRBJ2-1. The CDR3 runs to 14 residues. Germline assignment: CDR1 SGHNT and CDR2 YYREEE (reference sequence). The CDR3 region is CASSLVTNHNEQFF.

V usage is TRBV7-8 and J usage is TRBJ2-3; the TRBD1 assignment by TCRdb is unverifiable without DNA. CDR3 length: 13 amino acids. Germline V gene data show CDR1 as SGHVS and CDR2 as FQNEAQ. This CDR3 is CASSPLAYGTQYF.

The chain links TRBV29-1 to TRBJ2-5; TCRdb reports TRBD1, a call that lacks DNA to check it against. The CDR3 is made up of 12 amino acids. Germline V gives CDR1 SQVTM, CDR2 ANQGSEA. CDR3 region: CSADPGTETQYF. The whole variable domain, filled in from reference TRBV29-1 and TRBJ2-5, reads SAVISQKPSRDICQRGTSLTIQCQVDSQVTMMFWYRQQPGQSLTLIATANQGSEATYESGFVIDKFPISRPNLTFSTLTVSNMSPEDSSIYLCSADPGTETQYFGPGTRLLVL.

The CDR3 loop is CASQGVGLAGVEQFF. This chain connects TRBV6-1 to TRBJ2-1; as DNA is missing, the TRBD2 call by TCRdb cannot be tested. CDR3 length equals 15 residues. Germline V lookup: CDR1 MNHNS, CDR2 SASEGT.

CDR3 sequence reads: CATGLAGANEQFF. V gene TRBV10-3 combines with J gene TRBJ2-1; the TCRdb D gene call, TRBD2, has no DNA to confirm it. The CDR3 has 13 residues. The V gene's germline CDR1 is ENHRY and CDR2 SYGVKD.

The chain couples TRBV10-3 to TRBJ1-2; the TRBD1 assignment by TCRdb is unverifiable without DNA. The CDR3 sequence is 16 residues long. Germline assignment: CDR1 ENHRY and CDR2 SYGVKD. This chain's CDR3 is CAISEGQAEGSYGYTF.